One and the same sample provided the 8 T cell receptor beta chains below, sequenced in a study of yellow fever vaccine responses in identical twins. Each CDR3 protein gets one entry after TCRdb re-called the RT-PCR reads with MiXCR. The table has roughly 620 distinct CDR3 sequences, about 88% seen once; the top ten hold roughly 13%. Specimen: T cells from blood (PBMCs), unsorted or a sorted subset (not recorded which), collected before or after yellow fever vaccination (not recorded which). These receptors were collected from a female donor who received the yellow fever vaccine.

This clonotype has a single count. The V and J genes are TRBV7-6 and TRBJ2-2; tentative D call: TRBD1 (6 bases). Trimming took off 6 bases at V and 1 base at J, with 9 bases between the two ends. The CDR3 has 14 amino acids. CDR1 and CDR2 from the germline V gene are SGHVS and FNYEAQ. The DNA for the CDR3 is TGTGCCAGCAGGACGACAGGGAACACCGGGGAGCTGTTTTTT. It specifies CASRTTGNTGELFF.

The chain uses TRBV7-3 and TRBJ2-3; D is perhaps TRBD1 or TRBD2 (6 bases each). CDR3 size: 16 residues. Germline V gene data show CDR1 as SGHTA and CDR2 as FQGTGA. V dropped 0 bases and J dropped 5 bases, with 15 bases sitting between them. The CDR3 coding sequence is TGTGCCAGCAGCTTAACATTCGGGGGCCGGGGAGATACGCAGTATTTT. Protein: CASSLTFGGRGDTQYF.

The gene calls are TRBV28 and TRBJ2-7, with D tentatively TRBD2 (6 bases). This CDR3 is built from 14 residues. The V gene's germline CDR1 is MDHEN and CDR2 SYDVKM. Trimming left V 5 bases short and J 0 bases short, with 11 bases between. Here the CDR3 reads CASSLGGSSYEQYF. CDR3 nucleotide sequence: TGTGCCAGCAGTCTCGGGGGAAGCTCCTACGAGCAGTACTTC.

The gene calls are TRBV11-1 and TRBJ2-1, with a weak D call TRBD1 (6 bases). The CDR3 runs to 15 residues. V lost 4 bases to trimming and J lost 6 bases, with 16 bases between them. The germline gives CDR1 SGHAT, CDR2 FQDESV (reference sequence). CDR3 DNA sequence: TGTGCCAGCAGCTCGCCGCCGCAGGGGCGCAATGAGCAGTTCTTC. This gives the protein CASSSPPQGRNEQFF.

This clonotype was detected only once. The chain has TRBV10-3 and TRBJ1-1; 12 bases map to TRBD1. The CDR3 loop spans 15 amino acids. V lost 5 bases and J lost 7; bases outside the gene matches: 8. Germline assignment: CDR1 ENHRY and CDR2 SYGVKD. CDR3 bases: TGTGCCATCAGTACAAGGGACAGGGGGCTGAGTGAAGCTTTCTTT. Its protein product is CAISTRDRGLSEAFF.

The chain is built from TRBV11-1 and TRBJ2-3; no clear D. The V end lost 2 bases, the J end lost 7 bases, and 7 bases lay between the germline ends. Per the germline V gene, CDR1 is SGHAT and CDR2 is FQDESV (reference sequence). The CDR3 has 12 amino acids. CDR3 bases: TGTGCCAGCAGCTTAATGGGGTATACGCAGTATTTT. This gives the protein CASSLMGYTQYF.

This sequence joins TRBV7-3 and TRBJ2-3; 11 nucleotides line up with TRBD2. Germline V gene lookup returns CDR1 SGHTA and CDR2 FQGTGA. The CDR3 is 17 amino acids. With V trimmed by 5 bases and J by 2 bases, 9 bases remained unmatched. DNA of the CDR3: TGTGCCAGCAGCCCTCGTAGCGGGAGGGGGTACACAGATACGCAGTATTTT. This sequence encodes CASSPRSGRGYTDTQYF.

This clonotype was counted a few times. This CDR3 reads CATSRDRVSYGYTF. CDR3 DNA sequence: TGTGCCACCAGCAGAGATCGGGTTTCTTATGGCTACACCTTC. V gene TRBV15 combines with J gene TRBJ1-2; D is unresolved. CDR1 and CDR2 (germline): LNHNV, YYDKDF (reference sequence). V lost 0 bases, J lost 5 bases, and 10 bases lay in between. The CDR3 runs to 14 residues.